What follows are 20 T cell receptor beta chains derived from one specimen sequenced in a study of T cell responses to AZD1222 COVID-19 vaccine. Clones were sequenced by immunoSEQ multiplex PCR, and TCRdb holds only the in-frame ones, with some missing. This table holds about 120,000 clones, roughly 88% found once. The sequences come from peripheral blood, collected on day 0 of AZD1222 vaccination. The receptor source for this set is an adult in good health.

The chain has TRBV15 and TRBJ1-4; D ambiguous. CDR1 and CDR2 (germline): LNHNV, YYDKDF (reference sequence). The CDR3 is 15 amino acids. V was trimmed by 5 bases and J by 8 bases, leaving 18 bases between them. CDR3 sequence (DNA): TGTGCCACCAGCCGATTTAGCAGTGGCAAAGAAAAACTGTTTTTT. Translated: CATSRFSSGKEKLFF.

This clone occurred once. The chain links TRBV7-3 to TRBJ1-1; TRBD1 matches 9 bases. The trim removed 0 bases at V and 11 bases at J, leaving 4 bases unmatched. There are 13 residues in the CDR3. CDR1 is SGHTA, CDR2 FQGTGA, per germline. CDR3 loop: CASSLTNRGLAFF. The CDR3, as DNA: TGTGCCAGCAGCTTAACGAACAGGGGGCTCGCTTTCTTT.

As regards this clone: Other DNA sequences within the sample encode an identical CDR3. The V gene is TRBV2, the J gene TRBJ1-3; TRBD1 is a possible D gene (5 bases). The CDR3 loop spans 13 amino acids. Per the germline V gene, CDR1 is SNHLY and CDR2 is FYNNEI. V was trimmed by 6 bases and J by 3 bases, leaving 9 bases between them. CDR3 in DNA: TGTGCCAGCAGCGGGGGAGATGGAAACACCATATATTTT. As protein: CASSGGDGNTIYF.

The chain has TRBV21-1 and TRBJ2-3; the DNA was not used to check the table's D call, TRBD1. TRBV21-1 has pseudogene status. The CDR3 has 15 residues. The CDR3 region is CASSNCNRPTDTQYF. CDR3 DNA sequence: TGTGCCAGCAGCAATTGTAACAGGCCCACAGATACGCAGTATTTT.

V is TRBV7-2 and J is TRBJ2-7, with TRBD2 identical over 7 bases. Germline CDR1 and CDR2: SGHTA and FQGNSA. The CDR3 totals 17 residues. With V trimmed by 2 bases and J by 0 bases, 10 bases remained unmatched. CDR3 sequence (DNA): TGTGCCAGCAGCTTAAGGGAGGGAATAACGAGCTCCTACGAGCAGTACTTC. Protein product: CASSLREGITSSYEQYF.

This clone turned up a few times. The genes are TRBV6-5 and TRBJ1-4; 11 bases agree with TRBD1. The CDR3 has 15 residues. Germline values: CDR1 MNHEY, CDR2 SVGAGI. V shed 4 bases and J 4 bases; nucleotides not matched to a gene: 2. CDR3 in amino acids: CASSWDRGFNEKLFF. CDR3 sequence (DNA): TGTGCCAGCAGTTGGGACAGGGGGTTTAATGAAAAACTGTTTTTT.

The rearrangement uses TRBV27 and TRBJ1-2, with D possibly being TRBD1 (5 bases). The CDR3 runs 13 residues. CDR1 and CDR2 from the germline V gene are MNHEY and SMNVEV (reference sequence). V shed 3 bases and J shed 2 bases, with 7 bases lying between them. Here the CDR3 reads CASSFAGNYGYTF. The DNA of the CDR3 is TGTGCCAGCAGTTTCGCAGGGAACTATGGCTACACCTTC.

V and J are TRBV29-1 and TRBJ1-1, with TRBD1 matching over 7 bases. Germline CDR1 SQVTM, CDR2 ANQGSEA. This CDR3 region has 13 residues. The CDR3 nucleotides read TGCAGTATTTGGGAGGGACAGTACACTGAAGCTTTCTTT. It specifies CSIWEGQYTEAFF. The complete variable domain, with remaining parts taken from reference TRBV29-1 and TRBJ1-1, reads SAVISQKPSRDICQRGTSLTIQCQVDSQVTMMFWYRQQPGQSLTLIATANQGSEATYESGFVIDKFPISRPNLTFSTLTVSNMSPEDSSIYLCSIWEGQYTEAFFGQGTRLTVV.

The chain uses TRBV5-6 and TRBJ2-4; 16 nucleotides agree with TRBD2. V was pared by 4 bases and J by 2 bases, with 9 bases of the junction left unmatched. From germline, CDR1 is SGHDT and CDR2 YYEEEE. The CDR3 sequence is 19 residues long. The CDR3 here is CASSAGLAGGPGSKNIQYF. The CDR3 bases are TGTGCCAGCAGCGCGGGACTAGCGGGAGGGCCAGGGTCCAAAAACATTCAGTACTTC.

The count of this clone is one. The chain uses TRBV13 and TRBJ2-7; D tentatively reads TRBD1 or TRBD2 (5 bases each). The CDR3 length is 15 residues. V was trimmed by 0 bases and J by 2 bases, leaving 11 bases between them. Germline values: CDR1 PRHDT, CDR2 FYEKMQ (reference sequence). CDR3 DNA sequence: TGTGCCAGCAGCTTAGGCCTCCAGGGAGCCTACGAGCAGTACTTC. Translated, it gives CASSLGLQGAYEQYF.

This clone showed up just once. This chain joins TRBV24-1 and TRBJ1-4; D not certain. With 9 bases removed from V and 6 bases from J, the gap between germline ends came to 7 bases. Germline V gives CDR1 KGHDR, CDR2 SFDVKD. This CDR3 is built from 11 residues. The CDR3 reads CATSDYEKLFF. The CDR3 nucleotides read TGTGCCACCTCGGATTATGAAAAACTGTTTTTT.

Here the CDR3 reads CASSPTTMGGPQHF. CDR3 coding DNA: TGTGCCAGCAGCCCTACGACAATGGGGGGGCCCCAGCATTTT. This rearrangement joins TRBV7-2 to TRBJ1-5; the D gene is possibly TRBD1 (5 bases). V lost 5 bases and J 9 bases, leaving 17 bases between the germline ends. Germline V gene data show CDR1 as SGHTA and CDR2 as FQGNSA. The CDR3 is made up of 14 amino acids.

This clone appeared a few times. The CDR3 sequence is CASTGVVGYSNQPQHF. The CDR3, as DNA: TGTGCCAGCACCGGGGTGGTGGGATACAGCAATCAGCCCCAGCATTTT. The chain links TRBV2 to TRBJ1-5; no clear D. V lost 7 bases and J lost 1, with 17 bases in between. This CDR3 spans 16 amino acids. Germline-derived CDR1 and CDR2 are SNHLY and FYNNEI.

This chain links TRBV16 with TRBJ2-7; no firm D call. Germline CDR1 reads KGHSY; CDR2 reads FQNENV. The CDR3 totals 15 residues. Trimming pared 0 bases from V and 3 bases from J, leaving 12 bases between. The CDR3 DNA sequence: TGTGCCAGCAGCCAATCCCCCTGGGTGGGCTACGAGCAGTACTTC. Translated: CASSQSPWVGYEQYF.

The V gene is TRBV30, the J gene TRBJ2-3; no reliable D call. Germline lookup yields CDR1 GTSNPN and CDR2 SVGIG (reference sequence). CDR3 length: 14 residues. V was pared by 1 base and J by 0 bases, with 8 bases between. The CDR3, as DNA: TGTGCCTGGAGTGCTGTCCCTAGCACAGATACGCAGTATTTT. Amino acid sequence: CAWSAVPSTDTQYF. Complete variable domain (other parts from reference TRBV30 and TRBJ2-3): SQTIHQWPATLVQPVGSPLSLECTVEGTSNPNLYWYRQAAGRGLQLLFYSVGIGQISSEVPQNLSASRPQDRQFILSSKKLLLSDSGFYLCAWSAVPSTDTQYFGPGTRLTVL.

J is TRBJ1-1 and V is TRBV9, with 9 nucleotides matching TRBD1. V dropped 3 bases and J dropped 0; count of bases not matched to a gene: 6. The CDR3 length is 16 residues. Germline lookup yields CDR1 SGDLS and CDR2 YYNGEE. CDR3 in DNA: TGTGCCAGCAGCGCTCAGACAGGGGGGATGAACACTGAAGCTTTCTTT. Protein product: CASSAQTGGMNTEAFF.

The chain carries TRBV28 and TRBJ1-2; D is ambiguous. CDR1 and CDR2 from the germline V gene are MDHEN and SYDVKM. The CDR3 spans 14 residues. Trimming shortened V by 2 bases and J by 2 bases, and 9 bases separated the two germline ends. In nucleotides, the CDR3 is TGTGCCAGCAGTTTAGAGACCGCGAACTATGGCTACACCTTC. Translation: CASSLETANYGYTF.

The chain recombines TRBV11-2 with TRBJ2-7; D may be TRBD2 (6 bases). The CDR3 extends over 14 amino acids. V lost 2 bases and J 2 bases, leaving 10 bases between the germline ends. Germline values: CDR1 SGHAT, CDR2 FQNNGV. The CDR3 sequence is CASSLMAGPYEQYF. In DNA, the CDR3 is TGTGCCAGCAGCTTAATGGCGGGACCCTACGAGCAGTACTTC.

V usage is TRBV5-1 and J usage is TRBJ2-7, with 12 bases fitting TRBD2. CDR3 length equals 18 residues. Trimming at V came to 1 base and at J to 2 bases, leaving 10 bases not matched to a gene. Germline V CDR1 and CDR2: SGHRS, YFSETQ. The CDR3 region is CASSLPASGRGSPYEQYF. The CDR3 DNA reads TGCGCCAGCAGCTTGCCGGCTAGCGGGAGGGGATCTCCCTACGAGCAGTACTTC.

The gene calls are TRBV6-5 and TRBJ1-5, with a possible D match to TRBD1 (5 bases). The CDR3 length is 14 residues. Trimming removed 7 bases from V and 4 bases from J, with 14 bases in between. Germline values: CDR1 MNHEY, CDR2 SVGAGI. Here the CDR3 reads CASNGGLGNQPQHF. The CDR3, as DNA: TGTGCCAGCAATGGGGGACTTGGGAATCAGCCCCAGCATTTT.